This entry lists 19 T cell receptor beta chains sequenced from one sample in a study of T cells after yellow fever vaccination. TCRdb processed the 5' RACE reads anew with MiXCR; each CDR3 protein has one entry. The sample shows a few hundred thousand distinct CDR3 sequences, roughly 6.8% of them seen only once. The input for sequencing was PBMCs, taken about 49 days after the first yellow fever vaccination. All receptors derive from a man younger than 35 who received the YFV17D yellow fever vaccine.

CDR3 nucleotide sequence: TGCAGCGTTTTCGGGGGAGAGACAGATACGCAGTATTTT. Translation gives CSVFGGETDTQYF. The V and J genes are TRBV29-1 and TRBJ2-3, with a tentative D call TRBD2 (6 bases). This CDR3 spans 13 amino acids. Per germline, CDR1 SQVTM and CDR2 ANQGSEA. The V end was cut by 5 bases, the J end by 3 bases, with 12 bases between.

The V and J genes are TRBV20-1 and TRBJ1-2, with a weak D call TRBD1 (6 bases). The CDR3 consists of 16 residues. Germline V gene data show CDR1 as DFQATT and CDR2 as SNEGSKA (reference sequence). Trimming shortened V by 4 bases and J by 6 bases, and 24 bases separated the two germline ends. DNA of the CDR3: TGCAGTGCTACTCTCCTCGGGGGGCCCCCGCGTGATGGCTACACCTTC. Amino acid sequence: CSATLLGGPPRDGYTF.

There are a few counts of this clonotype. This chain joins TRBV4-1 and TRBJ2-1; 7 positions match TRBD1. Germline trimming cut 4 bases from V and 3 bases from J; bases unmatched to any gene: 15. Germline CDR1 is MGHRA and CDR2 is YSYEKL. The length of the CDR3 is 18 residues. CDR3 sequence (DNA): TGCGCCAGCAGCCTCTACCCGACCGGGACAGAGGACTACAATGAGCAGTTCTTC. It codes for CASSLYPTGTEDYNEQFF.

This clonotype has at least ten counts. The V and J genes are TRBV12-3 or TRBV12-4 and TRBJ1-2; the D gene is possibly TRBD1 (6 bases). The CDR3 length is 15 residues. The V end was cut by 1 base, the J end by 4 bases, with 13 bases between. The DNA for the CDR3 is TGTGCCAGCAGTTTAGGATTAGGGGGAGGCTATGGCTACACCTTC. It is translated as CASSLGLGGGYGYTF.

This clonotype was found a few times. This rearrangement joins TRBV7-2 to TRBJ2-1; no reliable D call. The CDR3 is 15 amino acids. The germline CDR1 and CDR2 sequences are SGHTA and FQGNSA. Between the trimmed V and J ends, which lost 7 bases and 1 base, there was a span of 14 bases. For the CDR3, the DNA is TGTGCCAGCACTACAAGGTGGGTGTCCTACAATGAGCAGTTCTTC. Translating it yields CASTTRWVSYNEQFF.

This clonotype was counted only a few times. The genes are TRBV5-1 and TRBJ2-7; the match to TRBD2 covers 8 bases. The CDR3 length is 14 residues. J was trimmed by 6 bases and V by 5 bases; bases with no gene match: 10. Germline V gene sequence: CDR1 SGHRS, CDR2 YFSETQ. The CDR3 DNA follows: TGCGCCAGCAGAGCGGGGGCAGACGGCGGCGAGCAGTACGTC. This gives the protein CASRAGADGGEQYV.

There are a few counts of this clonotype. The V and J genes are TRBV2 and TRBJ2-1; 10 bases fit TRBD2. From germline, CDR1 is SNHLY and CDR2 FYNNEI. Trimming removed 3 bases from V and 0 bases from J; junction bases left unmatched: 14. CDR3 length: 20 residues. CDR3 in amino acids: CASSEGSIIAGGNSYNEQFF. Written as DNA, the CDR3 is TGTGCCAGCAGTGAGGGATCGATAATAGCGGGGGGAAACTCCTACAATGAGCAGTTCTTC. The full variable domain, in which reference TRBV2 and TRBJ2-1 provide the parts outside the CDR3, is EPEVTQTPSHQVTQMGQEVILRCVPISNHLYFYWYRQILGQKVEFLVSFYNNEISEKSEIFDDQFSVERPDGSNFTLKIRSTKLEDSAMYFCASSEGSIIAGGNSYNEQFFGPGTRLTVL.

This clonotype was detected a few times. The chain uses TRBV14 and TRBJ1-2; no firm D call. Trimming pared 1 base from V and 7 bases from J, leaving 10 bases between. Germline V gives CDR1 SGHDN, CDR2 FVKESK. This CDR3 is built from 13 residues. The CDR3 protein is CASSQGFGSGYTF. CDR3 coding DNA: TGTGCCAGCAGCCAAGGGTTCGGATCTGGCTACACCTTC.

This clonotype occurred a few times. The V call is TRBV25-1, the J call TRBJ2-3, with a tentative D call TRBD2 (7 bases). This CDR3 spans 17 amino acids. V lost 4 bases and J 4 bases, leaving 21 bases between the germline ends. Germline lookup yields CDR1 MGHDK and CDR2 SYGVNS. The DNA of the CDR3 is TGTGCCAGCAGTGCCTTAGGGGGGGGGCCCAGAGCAGATACGCAGTATTTT. This sequence encodes CASSALGGGPRADTQYF.

This clonotype was counted at least ten times. This chain links TRBV5-1 with TRBJ1-1; D gene unclear. This CDR3 region has 13 residues. Trimming cost V 3 bases and J 2 bases, with 8 bases left between them. The germline CDR1 and CDR2 sequences are SGHRS and YFSETQ. CDR3 amino acids: CASSWTANTEAFF. CDR3 coding DNA: TGCGCCAGCAGCTGGACGGCAAACACTGAAGCTTTCTTT.

The chain carries TRBV4-1 and TRBJ1-1; the D gene is possibly TRBD1 (5 bases). Germline-derived CDR1 and CDR2 are MGHRA and YSYEKL. The CDR3 loop spans 15 amino acids. Trimming left V 4 bases short and J 2 bases short, with 14 bases between. CDR3 protein: CASSPGRGLNTEAFF. In DNA, the CDR3 is TGCGCCAGCAGCCCGGGTCGGGGGTTAAACACTGAAGCTTTCTTT.

This clonotype came up many times. This chain uses TRBV6-5 with TRBJ1-5, with a possible D match to TRBD1 (6 bases). Germline CDR1 is MNHEY and CDR2 is SVGAGI. Trimming removed 5 bases from V and 3 bases from J, with 11 bases in between. CDR3 length: 14 residues. This CDR3 reads CASSHGQLNQPQHF. The CDR3, as DNA: TGTGCCAGCAGTCATGGACAGCTCAATCAGCCCCAGCATTTT.

The CDR3 DNA sequence: TGTGCCAGCAGTTACTCGGAAGGGCAGCAGTACTTC. Its protein is CASSYSEGQQYF. The chain uses TRBV6-2 or TRBV6-3 and TRBJ2-7; D gene uncertain. The CDR3 extends over 12 amino acids. The germline V and J ends were trimmed by 0 bases and 8 bases, with 8 bases remaining between them. Germline CDR1 reads MNHEY; CDR2 reads SVGEGT.

This clonotype was found a few times. This sequence joins TRBV20-1 and TRBJ2-7, with TRBD2 matching over 8 bases. The CDR3 length is 13 residues. Germline CDR1 reads DFQATT; CDR2 reads SNEGSKA (reference sequence). V trimming: 1 base; J trimming: 7 bases; junction bases outside the gene matches: 6. The CDR3 coding sequence is TGCAGTGCTAGAGTACTAGCGGATTGGGAGCAGTACTTC. Its protein product is CSARVLADWEQYF.

The V call is TRBV28, the J call TRBJ1-5; 8 nucleotides agree with TRBD1. CDR1 MDHEN and CDR2 SYDVKM come from the germline V gene. The CDR3 is made up of 17 amino acids. Unmatched junction bases numbered 9, after V lost 2 bases and J lost 3 bases. CDR3 in amino acids: CASSLMRWTGYNQPQHF. CDR3 nucleotide sequence: TGTGCCAGCAGTTTAATGCGATGGACAGGGTACAATCAGCCCCAGCATTTT.

This clonotype has at least ten counts. The gene calls are TRBV9 and TRBJ2-3; D remains unclear. CDR1 is SGDLS and CDR2 is YYNGEE in the germline V gene. Between the trimmed V and J ends, which lost 0 bases and 1 base, there was a span of 12 bases. This CDR3 is 16 amino acids long. CDR3 DNA: TGTGCCAGCAGCGTAGGTCAGGTACTCCGCACAGATACGCAGTATTTT. It translates to CASSVGQVLRTDTQYF. The variable domain in full, with the rest retrieved from reference TRBV9 and TRBJ2-3, is DSGVTQTPKHLITATGQRVTLRCSPRSGDLSVYWYQQSLDQGLQFLIQYYNGEERAKGNILERFSAQQFPDLHSELNLSSLELGDSALYFCASSVGQVLRTDTQYFGPGTRLTVL.

This clonotype was counted between two and nine times. The chain carries TRBV6-1 and TRBJ2-7; D is uncertain. Looked up from germline, CDR1 is MNHNS and CDR2 is SASEGT. The CDR3 is 14 amino acids. Trimming left V 4 bases short and J 5 bases short, with 15 bases between. The CDR3 bases are TGTGCCAGCAGTGCCTCCCGGATGGGAAACGAGCAGTACTTC. Translation gives CASSASRMGNEQYF.

The V gene is TRBV7-8, the J gene TRBJ1-3, with a possible D match to TRBD1 (5 bases). The V end was cut by 3 bases, the J end by 4 bases, with 10 bases between. This CDR3 spans 14 amino acids. Germline V gene lookup returns CDR1 SGHVS and CDR2 FQNEAQ. The CDR3 reads CASSLGLMGNTIYF. The CDR3 nucleotides read TGTGCCAGCAGCTTGGGACTGATGGGAAACACCATATATTTT.

This clonotype was seen many times. This chain connects TRBV29-1 to TRBJ2-5; D gene unclear. The germline CDR1 and CDR2 sequences are SQVTM and ANQGSEA. The V and J ends lost 6 bases and 1 base respectively, with 12 bases between them. The CDR3 runs to 13 residues. The CDR3 DNA follows: TGCAGCGTCGCTTTGAGCTTCCAAGAGACCCAGTACTTC. Protein product: CSVALSFQETQYF.